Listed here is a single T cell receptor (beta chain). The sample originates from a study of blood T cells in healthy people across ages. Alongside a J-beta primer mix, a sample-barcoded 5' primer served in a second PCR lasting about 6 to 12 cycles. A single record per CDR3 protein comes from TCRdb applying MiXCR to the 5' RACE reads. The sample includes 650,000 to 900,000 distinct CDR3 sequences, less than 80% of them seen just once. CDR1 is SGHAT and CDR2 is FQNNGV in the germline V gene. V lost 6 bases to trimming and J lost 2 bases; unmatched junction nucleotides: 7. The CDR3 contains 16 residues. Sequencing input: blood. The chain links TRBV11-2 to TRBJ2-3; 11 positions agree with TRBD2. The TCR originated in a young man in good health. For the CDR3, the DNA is TGTGCCAGCAGACCCGGGACTAGCGGACTCACAGATACGCAGTATTTT. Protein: CASRPGTSGLTDTQYF. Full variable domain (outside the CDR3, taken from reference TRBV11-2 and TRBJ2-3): EAGVAQSPRYKIIEKRQSVAFWCNPISGHATLYWYQQILGQGPKLLIQFQNNGVVDDSQLPKDRFSAERLKGVDSTLKIQPAKLEDSAVYLCASRPGTSGLTDTQYFGPGTRLTVL.